These 3 T cell receptor beta chains share one sample of origin, sequenced in a study of radiotherapy plus CTLA-4 blockade in lung cancer. TCRdb's table, derived via immunoSEQ multiplex PCR, lists solely in-frame clones and lacks some. The sample yields just under 60,000 clones, around 80% seen once. The source was peripheral blood, collected from a patient treated with radiotherapy plus ipilimumab. These receptors came from a human donor with non-small cell lung cancer who had a partial response to radiotherapy plus ipilimumab.

The genes are TRBV10-3 and TRBJ2-3; 10 bases match TRBD1. Trimming took 6 bases from V and 0 from J; bases not matched to a gene: 9. Germline values: CDR1 ENHRY, CDR2 SYGVKD. The CDR3 runs to 17 residues. The CDR3 reads CAIRDPGQGTSTDTQYF. The CDR3 DNA reads as TGTGCCATCAGGGACCCGGGACAGGGGACTAGCACAGATACGCAGTATTTT.

Only a few counts were recorded for this clone. The rearrangement joins TRBV19 to TRBJ1-5; D not resolved. CDR1 and CDR2 from the germline V gene are LNHDA and SQIVND (reference sequence). The CDR3 loop spans 13 amino acids. V shed 3 bases and J shed 6 bases, with 9 bases lying between them. The CDR3 nucleotides read TGTGCCAGTAGTATCGTGGAGGCTCAGCCCCAGCATTTT. Its protein is CASSIVEAQPQHF.

The chain is built from TRBV30 and TRBJ2-5, with a weak D call TRBD2 (5 bases). V was trimmed by 3 bases and J by 4 bases, leaving 9 bases between them. The CDR3 is 12 residues long. Germline CDR1 is GTSNPN and CDR2 is SVGIG (reference sequence). The CDR3 loop is CAWRAGGETQYF. The CDR3 DNA reads as TGTGCCTGGAGGGCGGGTGGAGAGACCCAGTACTTC.